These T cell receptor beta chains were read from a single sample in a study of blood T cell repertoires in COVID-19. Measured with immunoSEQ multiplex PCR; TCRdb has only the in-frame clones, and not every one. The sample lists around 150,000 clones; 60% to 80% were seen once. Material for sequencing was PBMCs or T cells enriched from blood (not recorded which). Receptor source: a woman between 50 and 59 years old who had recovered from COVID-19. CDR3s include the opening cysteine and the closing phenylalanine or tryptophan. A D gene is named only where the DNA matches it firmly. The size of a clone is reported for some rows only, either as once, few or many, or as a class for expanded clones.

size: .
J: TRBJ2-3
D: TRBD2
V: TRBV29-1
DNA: TGCAGCGACGCAACTAGCGGGAACCGTAGCACAGATACGCAGTATTTT
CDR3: CSDATSGNRSTDTQYF

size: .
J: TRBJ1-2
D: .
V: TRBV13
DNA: TGTGCCAGCAGAGATTACAGGGACCTTATTGGCTACACCTTC
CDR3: CASRDYRDLIGYTF

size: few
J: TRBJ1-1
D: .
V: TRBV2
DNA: TGTGCCAGCAAGTGGGAGGGAGCGAACACTGAAGCTTTCTTT
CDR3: CASKWEGANTEAFF

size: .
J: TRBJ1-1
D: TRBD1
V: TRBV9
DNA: TGTGCCAGCAGCGTGGGACAGGGGCGTTTTACTGAAGCTTTCTTT
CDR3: CASSVGQGRFTEAFF

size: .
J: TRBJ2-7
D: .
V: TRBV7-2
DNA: TGTGCCAGCAGCTTCAGAGACAGGTCCTACGAGCAGTACTTC
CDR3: CASSFRDRSYEQYF

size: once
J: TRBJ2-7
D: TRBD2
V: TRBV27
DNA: TGTGCCAGCAGTTCCCTCCCCGGGACTAGCGGGATTCCCTACGAGCAGTACTTC
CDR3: CASSSLPGTSGIPYEQYF

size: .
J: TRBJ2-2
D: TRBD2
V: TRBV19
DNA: TGTGCCAGTAGTATAGATCCCCCGACTAGCGGGAGGGCCAAGAACACCGGGGAGCTGTTTTTT
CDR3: CASSIDPPTSGRAKNTGELFF

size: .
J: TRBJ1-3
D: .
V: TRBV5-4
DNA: TGTGCCAGCAGCCTACCACGAGGAAACACCATATATTTT
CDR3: CASSLPRGNTIYF

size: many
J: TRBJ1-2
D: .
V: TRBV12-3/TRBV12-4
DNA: TGTGCCAGCAGTCCGGCGGGACTGTATGGCTACACCTTC
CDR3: CASSPAGLYGYTF

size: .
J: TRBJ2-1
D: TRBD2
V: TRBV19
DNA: TGTGCCAGTAGTATTCTCACACCGGGCGCGGGGGATTACAATGAGCAGTTCTTC
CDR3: CASSILTPGAGDYNEQFF

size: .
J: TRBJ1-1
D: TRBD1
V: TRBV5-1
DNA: TGCGCCAGCAGCCTCAACTACAGGGGACCGGGCGGAGAAGCTTTCTTT
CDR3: CASSLNYRGPGGEAFF

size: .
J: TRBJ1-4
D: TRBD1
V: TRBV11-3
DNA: TGTGCCAGCAGCTTAGAACAGGGGAATGAAAAACTGTTTTTT
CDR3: CASSLEQGNEKLFF

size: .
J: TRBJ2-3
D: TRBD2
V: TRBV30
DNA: TGTGCCTGGAGTGCCGGACTAGGAGGAGATACGCAGTATTTT
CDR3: CAWSAGLGGDTQYF

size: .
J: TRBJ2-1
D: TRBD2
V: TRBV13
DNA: TGTGCCAGCAGCTTAGGCCGCGGGGGGGCCTTTAATGAGCAGTTCTTC
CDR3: CASSLGRGGAFNEQFF

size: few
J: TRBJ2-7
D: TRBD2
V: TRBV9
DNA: TGTGCCAGCAGCCCTAGCGGGAGCGGCGACGAGCAGTACTTC
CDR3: CASSPSGSGDEQYF

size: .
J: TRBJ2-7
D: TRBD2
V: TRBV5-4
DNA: TGTGCCAGCAGCGCAGCCGGGACTAGCTACGAGCAGTACTTC
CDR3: CASSAAGTSYEQYF

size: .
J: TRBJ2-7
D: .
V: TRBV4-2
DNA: TGTGCCAGCAGCCAAGCGCGGGGATACGAGCAGTACTTC
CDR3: CASSQARGYEQYF

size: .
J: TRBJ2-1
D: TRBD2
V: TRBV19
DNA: TGTGCCAGTAAGACCCACGGGGGGAGAGGGAATGAGCAGTTCTTC
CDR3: CASKTHGGRGNEQFF

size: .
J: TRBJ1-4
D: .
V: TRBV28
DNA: TGTGCCAGTTCCTCGGGGGGGGATGAAAAACTGTTTTTT
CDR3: CASSSGGDEKLFF

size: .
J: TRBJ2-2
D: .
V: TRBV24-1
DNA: TGTGCCACCGCGGCCTGGGACACCGGGGAGCTGTTTTTT
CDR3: CATAAWDTGELFF

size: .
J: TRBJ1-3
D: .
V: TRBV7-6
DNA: TGTGCCAGCAGCTTCACAGGGAGTCCCGGAAACACCATATATTTT
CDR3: CASSFTGSPGNTIYF

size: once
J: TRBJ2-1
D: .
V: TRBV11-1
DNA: TGTGCCAGCAGCTTCACTAGTTTCGGGTATGAGCAGTTCTTC
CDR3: CASSFTSFGYEQFF